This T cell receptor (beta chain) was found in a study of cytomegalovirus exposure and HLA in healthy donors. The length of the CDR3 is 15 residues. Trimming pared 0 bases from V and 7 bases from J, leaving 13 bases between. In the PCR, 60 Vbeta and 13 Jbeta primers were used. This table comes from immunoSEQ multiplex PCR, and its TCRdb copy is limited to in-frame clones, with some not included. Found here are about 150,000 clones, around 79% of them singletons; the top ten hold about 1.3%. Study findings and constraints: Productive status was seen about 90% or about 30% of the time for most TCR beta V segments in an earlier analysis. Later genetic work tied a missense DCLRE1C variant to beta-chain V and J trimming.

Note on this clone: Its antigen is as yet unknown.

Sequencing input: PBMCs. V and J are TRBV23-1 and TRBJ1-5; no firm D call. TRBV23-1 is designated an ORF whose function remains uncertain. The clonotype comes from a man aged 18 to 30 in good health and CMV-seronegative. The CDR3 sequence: CASSQSRRRGQPQHF. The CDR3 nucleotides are TGCGCCAGCAGTCAATCCAGGAGGAGAGGACAGCCCCAGCATTTT.